Shown below are 4 T cell receptor beta chains from a single sample sequenced in a study of cytomegalovirus exposure and HLA in healthy donors. PCR involved 60 Vbeta and 13 Jbeta primers. Measured with immunoSEQ multiplex PCR; TCRdb has only the in-frame clones, and not every one. The sample includes approximately 110,000 clones, 70% of them seen just once. Sample: PBMCs. These receptors originate from a man aged 25-45 years in good health and CMV-seropositive.

V and J are TRBV5-4 and TRBJ2-2, with no clear D. V was pared by 0 bases and J by 5 bases, with 8 bases between. The germline gives CDR1 SGHNT, CDR2 YYREEE (reference sequence). The CDR3 consists of 14 residues. CDR3 DNA: TGTGCCAGCAGCTTGGCGTTTACTACCGGGGAGCTGTTTTTT. This codes for CASSLAFTTGELFF.

The V gene is TRBV30, the J gene TRBJ2-7, with 9 bases aligning to TRBD1. V trimming: 2 bases; J trimming: 0 bases; junction bases outside the gene matches: 5. The CDR3 runs to 15 residues. CDR1 and CDR2 (germline): GTSNPN, SVGIG (reference sequence). The CDR3 here is CAWSPQGAYSYEQYV. The CDR3, as DNA: TGTGCCTGGAGTCCACAGGGGGCCTACTCCTACGAGCAGTACGTC.

The J gene is TRBJ2-3, the V gene TRBV6-1; D is unclear. This CDR3 has 13 residues. Germline V gene sequence: CDR1 MNHNS, CDR2 SASEGT. The ends were cut back, 4 bases at V and 6 bases at J, with 11 bases in the middle. The CDR3 spells CASSASVGDTQYF. The CDR3, as DNA: TGTGCCAGCAGTGCGTCAGTCGGGGATACGCAGTATTTT.

This chain uses TRBV6-5 with TRBJ1-1; 7 positions agree with TRBD1. The CDR3 covers 13 residues. Germline V gene sequence: CDR1 MNHEY, CDR2 SVGAGI. Trimming took 10 bases from V and 1 from J; bases not matched to a gene: 6. The CDR3 DNA is TGTGCCACCTCGGACAGGCGGAACACTGAAGCTTTCTTT. Its translation is CATSDRRNTEAFF.